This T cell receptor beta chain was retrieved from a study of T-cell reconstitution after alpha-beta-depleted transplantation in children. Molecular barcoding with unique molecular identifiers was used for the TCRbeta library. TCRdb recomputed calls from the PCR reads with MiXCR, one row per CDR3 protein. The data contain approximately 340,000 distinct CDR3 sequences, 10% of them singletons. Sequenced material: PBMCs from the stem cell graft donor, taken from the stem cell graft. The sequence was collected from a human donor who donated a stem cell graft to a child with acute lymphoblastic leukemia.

The CDR3 coding sequence is TGCAGTGCTAGAGGTCTGGGGCCCGCTGGGGCCAACGTCCTGACTTTC. Translation: CSARGLGPAGANVLTF. The gene calls are TRBV20-1 and TRBJ2-6; perhaps TRBD1 as D (5 bases). Germline V gene lookup returns CDR1 DFQATT and CDR2 SNEGSKA (reference sequence). The CDR3 is 16 residues long. V lost 1 base to trimming and J lost 2 bases, with 12 bases between them.